This note documents a single TCR beta chain sequence. Antigen unknown. One end of the junction is discordant with germline, which a read error may explain. The data derive from a study of PD-1 blockade in classical Hodgkin lymphoma. This CDR3 has 16 residues. Germline V gene lookup returns CDR1 LGHNA and CDR2 YNFKEQ. Generated by immunoSEQ multiplex PCR, the TCRdb table keeps only in-frame clones and is missing some. The data contain approximately 89,000 clones, approximately 88% of them singletons. With no exception, relapse followed autologous stem cell transplantation in all patients, and brentuximab vedotin exposure varied. Broader study findings: Newly diagnosed and completely responding patients shared comparable baseline diversity.

The origin of this receptor is a human donor with classical Hodgkin lymphoma. The sequencing here drew on peripheral blood mononuclear cells (PBMCs), taken at baseline. The rearrangement uses TRBV4-2 and TRBJ2-3; maybe TRBD2 (6 bases). The CDR3 here is CASSKELAGYTDTQYF. CDR3 coding DNA: TGTGCCAGCAGCAAAGAACTGGCGGGGTACACAGATACGCAGTATTTT.